Listed here is a single T cell receptor (beta chain). Trimming left V 3 bases short and J 10 bases short, with 10 bases between. Germline lookup yields CDR1 MNHEY and CDR2 SMNVEV (reference sequence). The CDR3 length is 12 residues. This entry is derived from a study of cytomegalovirus exposure and HLA in healthy donors. Only in-frame clones appear in the TCRdb table, and some are missing; sequencing was by immunoSEQ multiplex PCR. The sample holds approximately 70,000 clones, 94% seen once. The sample taken for sequencing was PBMCs. The chain couples TRBV27 to TRBJ2-1, with D unclear. The clonotype originates from a woman aged 18-29 years in good health and CMV-seronegative. The CDR3 is CASSFSGYEQFF. CDR3 DNA: TGTGCCAGCAGTTTCTCAGGATACGAGCAGTTCTTC.